The text below deals with one T cell receptor beta chain. Clones were read by immunoSEQ multiplex PCR, and TCRdb kept only the in-frame ones, dropping some. The repertoire holds 58,000 or so clones, with over 75% as singletons. CDR1 and CDR2 (germline): SGHAT, FQNNGV. The CDR3 is 16 amino acids. V trimming: 2 bases; J trimming: 7 bases; junction bases outside the gene matches: 8. This sample was included in a study of OX40 agonist ivuxolimab in advanced cancers. The clonotype originates from an adult with an advanced solid tumor such as melanoma, head and neck, liver or kidney cancer. The chain has TRBV11-2 and TRBJ2-1; 10 bases align to TRBD2. The specimen comprised CD4+ or CD8+ T cells sorted from blood, sampled in a trial of the OX40 agonist ivuxolimab. The CDR3 coding sequence is TGTGCCAGCAGCTTACGCTGGCTAGCGGGGGAAAATGAGCAGTTCTTC. Translation: CASSLRWLAGENEQFF.